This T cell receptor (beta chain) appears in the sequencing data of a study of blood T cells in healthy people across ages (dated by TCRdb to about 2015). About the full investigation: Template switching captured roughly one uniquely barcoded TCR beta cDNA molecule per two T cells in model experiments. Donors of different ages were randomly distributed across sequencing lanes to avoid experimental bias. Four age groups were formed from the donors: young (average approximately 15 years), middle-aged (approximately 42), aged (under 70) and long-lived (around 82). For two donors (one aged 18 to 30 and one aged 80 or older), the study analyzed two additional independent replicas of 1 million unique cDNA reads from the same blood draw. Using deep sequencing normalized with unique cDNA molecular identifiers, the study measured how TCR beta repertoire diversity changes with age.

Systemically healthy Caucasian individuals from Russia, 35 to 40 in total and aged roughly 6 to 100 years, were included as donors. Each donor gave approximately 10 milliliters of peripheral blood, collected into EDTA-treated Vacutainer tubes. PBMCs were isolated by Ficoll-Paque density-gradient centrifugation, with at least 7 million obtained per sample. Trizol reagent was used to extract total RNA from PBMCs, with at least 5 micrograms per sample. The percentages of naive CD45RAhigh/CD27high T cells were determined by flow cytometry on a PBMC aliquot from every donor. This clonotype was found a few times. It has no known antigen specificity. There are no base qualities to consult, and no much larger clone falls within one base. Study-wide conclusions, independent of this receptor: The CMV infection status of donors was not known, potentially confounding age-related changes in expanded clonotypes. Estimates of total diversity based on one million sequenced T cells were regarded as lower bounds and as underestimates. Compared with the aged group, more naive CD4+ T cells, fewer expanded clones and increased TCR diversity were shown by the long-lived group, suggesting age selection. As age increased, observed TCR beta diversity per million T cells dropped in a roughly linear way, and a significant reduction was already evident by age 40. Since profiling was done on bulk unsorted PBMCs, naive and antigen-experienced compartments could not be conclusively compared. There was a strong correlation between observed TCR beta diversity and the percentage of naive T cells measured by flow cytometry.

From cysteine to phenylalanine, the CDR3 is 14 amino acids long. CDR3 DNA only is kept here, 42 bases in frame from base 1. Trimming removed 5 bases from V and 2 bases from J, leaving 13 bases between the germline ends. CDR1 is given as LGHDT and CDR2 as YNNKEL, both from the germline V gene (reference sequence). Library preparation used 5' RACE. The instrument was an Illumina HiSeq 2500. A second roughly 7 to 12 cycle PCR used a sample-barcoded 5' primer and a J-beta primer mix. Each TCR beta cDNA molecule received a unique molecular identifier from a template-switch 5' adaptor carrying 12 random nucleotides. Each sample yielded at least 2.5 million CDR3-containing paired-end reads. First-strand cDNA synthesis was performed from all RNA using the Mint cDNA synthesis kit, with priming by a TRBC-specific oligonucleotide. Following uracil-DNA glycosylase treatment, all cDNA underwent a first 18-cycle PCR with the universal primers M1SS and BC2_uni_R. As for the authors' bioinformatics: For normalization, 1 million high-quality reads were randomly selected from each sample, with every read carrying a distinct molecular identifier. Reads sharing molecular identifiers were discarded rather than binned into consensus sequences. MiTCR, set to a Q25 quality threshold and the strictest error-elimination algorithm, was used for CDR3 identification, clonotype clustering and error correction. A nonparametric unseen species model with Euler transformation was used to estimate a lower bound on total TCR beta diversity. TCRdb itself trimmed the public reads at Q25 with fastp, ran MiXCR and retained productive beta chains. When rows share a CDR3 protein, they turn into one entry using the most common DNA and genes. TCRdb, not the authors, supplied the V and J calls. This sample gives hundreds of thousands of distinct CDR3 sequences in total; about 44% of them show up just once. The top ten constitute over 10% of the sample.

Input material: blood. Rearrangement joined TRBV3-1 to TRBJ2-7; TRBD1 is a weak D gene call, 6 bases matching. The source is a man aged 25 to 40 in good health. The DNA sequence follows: TGTGCCAGCAGCACCCGACAGGTCGCCTACGAGCAGTACTTC. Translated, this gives CASSTRQVAYEQYF.